The 31 T cell receptor beta chains listed next were all sequenced from one sample in a study of T-cell reconstitution after alpha-beta-depleted transplantation in children. Unique molecular identifiers were built into the TCRbeta library. TCRdb re-called the PCR reads through MiXCR, storing one row per CDR3 protein. The sample contains a few hundred thousand distinct CDR3 sequences, approximately 9.5% of which appear only once. Sequenced material: PBMCs from the stem cell graft donor, taken from the stem cell graft. The source of these receptors is a human donor who donated a stem cell graft to a child with acute lymphoblastic leukemia.

The CDR3 region is CASSQDGFGTSVNEQFF. The CDR3 DNA reads as TGTGCCAGCAGCCAAGATGGGTTCGGGACTAGCGTTAATGAGCAGTTCTTC. The chain carries TRBV4-2 and TRBJ2-1; 10 nucleotides match TRBD2. The germline CDR1 and CDR2 sequences are LGHNA and YNFKEQ. With V trimmed by 0 bases and J by 7 bases, 9 bases remained unmatched. The CDR3 covers 17 residues.

J is TRBJ2-2 and V is TRBV5-1; unclear D gene. Trimming took off 4 bases at V and 3 bases at J, with 16 bases between the two ends. The CDR3 consists of 16 residues. Germline CDR1 is SGHRS and CDR2 is YFSETQ. The CDR3 coding sequence is TGCGCCAGCAGCCGAGACGTTAACCCGCACACCGGGGAGCTGTTTTTT. It specifies CASSRDVNPHTGELFF.

This clonotype was found many times. This rearrangement joins TRBV2 to TRBJ1-5; D uncertain. This CDR3 contains 14 residues. Germline lookup yields CDR1 SNHLY and CDR2 FYNNEI. V lost 5 bases to trimming and J lost 5 bases, with 13 bases between them. The CDR3 sequence: CASSPDISDQPQHF. CDR3 bases: TGTGCCAGCAGTCCTGACATTTCGGATCAGCCCCAGCATTTT.

This clonotype has at least ten counts. V and J are TRBV12-3 or TRBV12-4 and TRBJ1-5, with unresolved D. This CDR3 region has 12 residues. The V and J ends lost 3 bases and 10 bases respectively, with 10 bases between them. The CDR3 sequence: CASSFSSSPQHF. The DNA of the CDR3 is TGTGCCAGCAGTTTTTCCTCCTCTCCCCAGCATTTT.

This clonotype showed up just a few times. The V gene is TRBV12-3 or TRBV12-4, the J gene TRBJ2-5, with D possibly matching TRBD1 (7 bases). With 7 bases removed from V and 4 bases from J, the gap between germline ends came to 19 bases. The CDR3 is 15 residues long. The CDR3 DNA reads TGTGCCAGCACTACGGGCGGGACAGTCTCAGAGACCCAGTACTTC. It translates to CASTTGGTVSETQYF.

By frequency in the sample, this clonotype is medium-sized. The V and J genes are TRBV5-4 and TRBJ2-5; possibly TRBD1 or TRBD2 for D (5 bases each). Germline V gene lookup returns CDR1 SGHNT and CDR2 YYREEE (reference sequence). With 1 base removed from V and 2 bases from J, the gap between germline ends came to 18 bases. This CDR3 is built from 17 residues. The CDR3 is CASSLNMGVGRQETQYF. For the CDR3, the DNA is TGTGCCAGCAGCTTGAATATGGGGGTTGGTCGGCAAGAGACCCAGTACTTC.

V gene TRBV5-1 combines with J gene TRBJ2-5; D possibly corresponds to TRBD2 (7 bases). The CDR3 runs 14 residues. V lost 6 bases and J 8 bases, leaving 20 bases between the germline ends. Germline V gene lookup returns CDR1 SGHRS and CDR2 YFSETQ. The CDR3 DNA reads as TGCGCCAGCATCCCATCGGGGGGCGCGGGAACCCAGTACTTC. Translation gives CASIPSGGAGTQYF.

The table lists this clonotype with a few counts. This sequence joins TRBV12-3 or TRBV12-4 and TRBJ2-7; D call uncertain. The CDR3 sequence is 12 residues long. Trimming stripped 5 bases from V and 2 bases from J, with 7 bases between. DNA of the CDR3: TGTGCCAGCAGTCCCTTGACCTACGAGCAGTACTTC. Protein sequence: CASSPLTYEQYF.

This clonotype turned up a few times. V gene TRBV6-2 or TRBV6-3 combines with J gene TRBJ1-1; the D is unclear. Germline CDR1 and CDR2: MNHEY and SVGEGT. V shed 3 bases and J shed 7 bases, with 9 bases lying between them. This CDR3 comprises 12 residues. CDR3 DNA sequence: TGTGCCAGCAGTTATCTCCGATTTGAAGCTTTCTTT. This codes for CASSYLRFEAFF.

This clonotype was found a few times. The V and J genes are TRBV7-9 and TRBJ1-5; D not resolved. This CDR3 comprises 13 residues. Trimming shortened V by 5 bases and J by 5 bases, and 10 bases separated the two germline ends. Germline loops: CDR1 SEHNR, CDR2 FQNEAQ (reference sequence). The DNA for the CDR3 is TGTGCCAGCAGCCCGGATCGAGATCAGCCCCAGCATTTT. This sequence encodes CASSPDRDQPQHF.

This clonotype has at least ten counts. V is TRBV10-3 and J is TRBJ1-6; 9 bases line up with TRBD1. This CDR3 has 14 residues. Trimming removed 2 bases from V and 10 bases from J; junction bases left unmatched: 3. Germline V lookup: CDR1 ENHRY, CDR2 SYGVKD. CDR3 coding DNA: TGTGCCATCAGTGAGAGGACAGGGGACTCACCCCTCCACTTT. Translating gives CAISERTGDSPLHF.

The V and J genes are TRBV25-1 and TRBJ2-5; possibly TRBD2 for D (6 bases). The CDR3 has 16 amino acids. Germline CDR1 MGHDK, CDR2 SYGVNS. With 3 bases removed from V and 2 bases from J, the gap between germline ends came to 16 bases. The CDR3 loop is CASSDGYRREQETQYF. As DNA, the CDR3 is TGTGCCAGCAGTGATGGGTACAGGAGGGAACAAGAGACCCAGTACTTC.

The V and J genes are TRBV12-3 or TRBV12-4 and TRBJ1-4; no clear D gene. The V end was cut by 1 base, the J end by 0 bases, with 12 bases between. The CDR3 length is 17 residues. The CDR3 loop is CASSLGGDLATNEKLFF. CDR3 in DNA: TGTGCCAGCAGTTTAGGTGGGGATTTGGCAACTAATGAAAAACTGTTTTTT.

This clonotype has a count of ten or more. The chain carries TRBV5-1 and TRBJ1-1; D gene ambiguous. The CDR3 totals 15 residues. Germline V gives CDR1 SGHRS, CDR2 YFSETQ. The V end was cut by 0 bases, the J end by 1 base, with 10 bases between. The CDR3 reads CASSLEVGGNTEAFF. CDR3 in DNA: TGCGCCAGCAGCTTGGAGGTGGGAGGGAACACTGAAGCTTTCTTT. Full variable domain (missing parts from reference TRBV5-1 and TRBJ1-1): KAGVTQTPRYLIKTRGQQVTLSCSPISGHRSVSWYQQTPGQGLQFLFEYFSETQRNKGNFPGRFSGRQFSNSRSEMNVSTLELGDSALYLCASSLEVGGNTEAFFGQGTRLTVV.

This clonotype was found many times. The chain recombines TRBV20-1 with TRBJ2-7, with D perhaps matching TRBD2 (7 bases). CDR3 length: 14 residues. CDR1 DFQATT and CDR2 SNEGSKA come from the germline V gene (reference sequence). V was cut by 0 bases and J by 6 bases, with 15 bases left in between. CDR3 residues: CSAREGGRLGEQYF. The CDR3 nucleotides read TGCAGTGCTAGAGAGGGGGGGCGTCTGGGCGAGCAGTACTTC.

This chain links TRBV19 with TRBJ1-1; unclear D gene. Germline V CDR1 and CDR2: LNHDA, SQIVND (reference sequence). Trimming removed 1 base from V and 1 base from J, with 10 bases in between. The CDR3 is 15 amino acids. CDR3 sequence (DNA): TGTGCCAGTAGTATAGTGCGCAGCACGAACACTGAAGCTTTCTTT. Translated: CASSIVRSTNTEAFF.

This rearrangement joins TRBV5-1 to TRBJ2-5; tentatively, D is TRBD1 or TRBD2 (5 bases each). The CDR3 consists of 16 residues. CDR1 is SGHRS, CDR2 YFSETQ, per germline. V gave up 0 bases and J gave up 2 bases, with 14 bases separating them. The CDR3 protein is CASSLAFRDLQETQYF. In DNA form, the CDR3 reads TGCGCCAGCAGCTTGGCCTTCCGGGACCTACAAGAGACCCAGTACTTC. Based on the CDR3 plus reference TRBV5-1 and TRBJ2-5, the full variable domain is KAGVTQTPRYLIKTRGQQVTLSCSPISGHRSVSWYQQTPGQGLQFLFEYFSETQRNKGNFPGRFSGRQFSNSRSEMNVSTLELGDSALYLCASSLAFRDLQETQYFGPGTRLLVL.

This clonotype was observed once. The CDR3 sequence is CAISVEGAETQYF. DNA for the CDR3: TGTGCCATCAGTGTTGAGGGGGCGGAGACCCAGTACTTC. The gene calls are TRBV10-3 and TRBJ2-5, with 7 bases fitting TRBD1. The length of the CDR3 is 13 residues. Looked up from germline, CDR1 is ENHRY and CDR2 is SYGVKD. Trimming at V came to 4 bases and at J to 5 bases, leaving 4 bases not matched to a gene.

This clonotype was recorded many times. The chain links TRBV29-1 to TRBJ1-2; a possible D gene is TRBD1 (6 bases). This CDR3 contains 14 residues. Trimming took off 2 bases at V and 4 bases at J, with 14 bases between the two ends. The V gene's germline CDR1 is SQVTM and CDR2 ANQGSEA. The CDR3 nucleotides read TGCAGCGTTGAATCGGGGGGCGCGGGCTATGGCTACACCTTC. Translated: CSVESGGAGYGYTF.

The chain recombines TRBV5-1 with TRBJ2-2; D gene uncertain. The length of the CDR3 is 11 residues. Trimming left V 6 bases short and J 4 bases short, with 4 bases between. CDR1 SGHRS and CDR2 YFSETQ come from the germline V gene. CDR3: CASKLTGELFF. The CDR3 bases are TGCGCCAGCAAACTCACCGGGGAGCTGTTTTTT.

The chain joins TRBV20-1 to TRBJ1-4; no clear D. CDR1 and CDR2 (germline): DFQATT, SNEGSKA (reference sequence). The CDR3 totals 14 residues. The V end lost 0 bases, the J end lost 7 bases, and 12 bases lay between the germline ends. CDR3 amino acids: CSAREGLGSEKLFF. The CDR3 nucleotides are TGCAGTGCTAGAGAGGGCCTCGGTAGTGAAAAACTGTTTTTT.

This clonotype showed up many times. The chain is built from TRBV12-3 or TRBV12-4 and TRBJ2-7; D is ambiguous. Trimming pared 6 bases from V and 7 bases from J, leaving 10 bases between. The CDR3 extends over 11 amino acids. CDR3 in DNA: TGTGCCAGCAGCTCGTTTCAGGAGCAGTACTTC. Its protein product is CASSSFQEQYF.

This clonotype was recorded only once. The chain links TRBV2 to TRBJ2-5, with a possible D match to TRBD1 (5 bases). The V end lost 5 bases, the J end lost 4 bases, and 17 bases lay between the germline ends. This CDR3 region has 15 residues. Looked up from germline, CDR1 is SNHLY and CDR2 is FYNNEI. The CDR3 is CASSPPEARGETQYF. CDR3 bases: TGTGCCAGCAGTCCTCCCGAGGCTAGGGGAGAGACCCAGTACTTC.

This sequence joins TRBV29-1 and TRBJ2-7; D may correspond to TRBD1 or TRBD2 (5 bases each). CDR3 length: 11 residues. The ends were cut back, 3 bases at V and 5 bases at J, with 8 bases in the middle. Germline CDR1 SQVTM, CDR2 ANQGSEA. CDR3 bases: TGCAGCGTTGAGGGGGACCACGAGCAGTACTTC. It encodes CSVEGDHEQYF.

This clonotype is classed as medium-sized (0.01 to 0.1%). The chain recombines TRBV20-1 with TRBJ2-3; D remains ambiguous. The CDR3 is made up of 15 amino acids. Germline V lookup: CDR1 DFQATT, CDR2 SNEGSKA (reference sequence). V was trimmed by 5 bases and J by 2 bases, leaving 17 bases between them. CDR3 sequence reads: CSAALRYPLTDTQYF. Written as DNA, the CDR3 is TGCAGTGCTGCTCTCCGATACCCTCTCACAGATACGCAGTATTTT.

The sample holds many counts of this clonotype. The rearrangement joins TRBV12-3 or TRBV12-4 to TRBJ2-1; D is uncertain. The CDR3 extends over 13 amino acids. The V and J ends lost 3 bases and 3 bases respectively, with 6 bases between them. CDR3 DNA sequence: TGTGCCAGCAGTTTCCGGAACTACAATGAGCAGTTCTTC. This translates into CASSFRNYNEQFF.

The rearrangement joins TRBV20-1 to TRBJ2-7; 7 bases are shared with TRBD1. V lost 6 bases, J lost 4 bases, and 9 bases stayed unmatched. Looked up from germline, CDR1 is DFQATT and CDR2 is SNEGSKA (reference sequence). This CDR3 has 13 residues. This chain's CDR3 is CSAERQGRYEQYF. DNA of the CDR3: TGCAGTGCCGAGCGACAGGGTCGGTACGAGCAGTACTTC.

Only a few counts were recorded for this clonotype. This rearrangement joins TRBV2 to TRBJ2-5, with 11 bases that match TRBD2. J was trimmed by 2 bases and V by 7 bases; bases with no gene match: 9. This CDR3 spans 16 amino acids. Germline V gene data show CDR1 as SNHLY and CDR2 as FYNNEI. The chain's CDR3 is CASTPWTSGPQETQYF. The CDR3 coding sequence is TGTGCCAGCACCCCTTGGACTAGCGGGCCTCAAGAGACCCAGTACTTC.

This clonotype was found a few times. The DNA of the CDR3 is TGCAGTGCCGCCTCGACTCCGAATCGGGAGACCCAGTACTTC. Translation: CSAASTPNRETQYF. This chain links TRBV20-1 with TRBJ2-5; no definite D call. V was pared by 6 bases and J by 5 bases, with 19 bases between. The CDR3 is 14 amino acids. Germline-derived CDR1 and CDR2 are DFQATT and SNEGSKA (reference sequence).

This clonotype was counted only a few times. The chain is built from TRBV24-1 and TRBJ2-1; 8 nucleotides align to TRBD1. V shed 7 bases, J shed 12 bases, and the junction held 4 bases outside the gene matches. This CDR3 spans 11 amino acids. CDR1 and CDR2 (germline): KGHDR, SFDVKD. The CDR3 spells CATSEGQGQFF. Written as DNA, the CDR3 is TGTGCCACCAGCGAAGGACAGGGGCAGTTCTTC.

J is TRBJ2-2 and V is TRBV18; D gene ambiguous. The CDR3 loop spans 15 amino acids. The germline V gene encodes CDR1 KGHSH and CDR2 LQKENI. The V end lost 8 bases, the J end lost 3 bases, and 16 bases lay between the germline ends. CDR3 DNA sequence: TGTGCCAGCACTCCAGTTGTTCCTGACACCGGGGAGCTGTTTTTT. Protein: CASTPVVPDTGELFF.